These 20 T cell receptor beta chains share one sample of origin, sequenced in a study of blood T cell repertoires in COVID-19. The protocol was immunoSEQ multiplex PCR, while the TCRdb copy is restricted to in-frame clones and leaves out a portion. The sample holds some 70,000 clones, about 73% seen once. Sample: peripheral blood. All receptors come from a man in his sixties with acute or convalescent COVID-19.

The chain combines TRBV3-1 (or the pseudogene TRBV3-2) with TRBJ1-1; possible D gene TRBD1, 5 bases. CDR3 length: 13 amino acids. V was cut by 5 bases and J by 3 bases, with 10 bases left in between. Per germline, CDR1 LGHDT and CDR2 YNNKEL (reference sequence). The CDR3 region is CASSSGGDTEAFF. In DNA, the CDR3 is TGTGCCAGCAGCTCCGGAGGGGACACTGAAGCTTTCTTT.

V is TRBV20-1 and J is TRBJ2-7; 9 bases are shared with TRBD2. Losses at the gene ends were 3 bases for V and 4 bases for J; bases not matched to a gene: 10. This CDR3 is 15 amino acids long. Germline CDR1 DFQATT, CDR2 SNEGSKA (reference sequence). Here the CDR3 DNA reads TGCAGTGCTAGTGGGGTCCTAGCGGGAAATTACGAGCAGTACTTC. It encodes CSASGVLAGNYEQYF.

CDR3 region: CASSLLWRGETQYF. The CDR3, as DNA: TGCGCCAGCAGCTTGTTATGGAGGGGAGAGACCCAGTACTTC. The chain employs TRBV5-1 and TRBJ2-5; perhaps TRBD2 as D (6 bases). Per germline, CDR1 SGHRS and CDR2 YFSETQ. The germline V and J ends were trimmed by 1 base and 4 bases, with 11 bases remaining between them. The CDR3 is 14 residues long.

The gene calls are TRBV30 and TRBJ1-2; D is unclear. CDR1 and CDR2 (germline): GTSNPN, SVGIG (reference sequence). This CDR3 is 12 amino acids long. V was trimmed by 0 bases and J by 12 bases, leaving 14 bases between them. The CDR3 nucleotides are TGTGCCTGGAGTGTACAATTCGGGGTCCACACCTTC. Protein product: CAWSVQFGVHTF.

This clone appeared once. This chain joins TRBV7-3 and TRBJ2-5; D unclear. V lost 1 base to trimming and J lost 3 bases, with 6 bases between them. CDR3 length: 13 residues. CDR1 is SGHTA, CDR2 FQGTGA, per germline. This chain's CDR3 is CASSLKTEETQYF. CDR3 coding DNA: TGTGCCAGCAGCTTAAAGACTGAAGAGACCCAGTACTTC.

This clone was seen just once. The J gene is TRBJ2-5, the V gene TRBV10-3; TRBD2 agrees at 7 bases. This CDR3 is 14 amino acids long. Germline V gene sequence: CDR1 ENHRY, CDR2 SYGVKD. J lost 5 bases, V lost 3 bases, and 6 bases had no gene match. Written as DNA, the CDR3 is TGTGCCATCAGTGACGGGAGGTCTAGGGAGACCCAGTACTTC. It translates to CAISDGRSRETQYF.

The V and J genes are TRBV3-1 (or the pseudogene TRBV3-2) and TRBJ1-5; the D gene is possibly TRBD1 (6 bases). Germline CDR1 reads LGHDT; CDR2 reads YNNKEL (reference sequence). This CDR3 is 14 amino acids long. Trimming shortened V by 0 bases and J by 7 bases, and 10 bases separated the two germline ends. This chain's CDR3 is CASSQDRQGQPQHF. Here the CDR3 DNA reads TGTGCCAGCAGCCAAGACAGGCAGGGGCAGCCCCAGCATTTT.

This clone has only one observation. The chain is built from TRBV6-6 and TRBJ1-5; TRBD1 agrees at 10 bases. The CDR3 has 15 residues. V trimming: 2 bases; J trimming: 9 bases; junction bases outside the gene matches: 7. CDR1 and CDR2 from the germline V gene are MNHNY and SVGAGI (reference sequence). CDR3 nucleotides: TGTGCCAGCAGTTACGCCCCGGACAGGGGGACGCCCCAGCATTTT. It codes for CASSYAPDRGTPQHF.

The chain combines TRBV6-6 with TRBJ1-5; 10 bases agree with TRBD1. V lost 6 bases and J lost 4; bases outside the gene matches: 3. Germline values: CDR1 MNHNY, CDR2 SVGAGI (reference sequence). The CDR3 runs 14 residues. CDR3 nucleotides: TGTGCCAGCAGGGGGGGACAGGGGAATCAGCCCCAGCATTTT. Protein sequence: CASRGGQGNQPQHF.

On this clone itself: Compared with germline, one end of the junction differs, possibly owing to a read error. This chain uses TRBV7-9 with TRBJ2-7; 7 bases match TRBD1. From germline, CDR1 is SEHNR and CDR2 FQNEAQ (reference sequence). The CDR3 totals 12 residues. For the CDR3, the DNA is TGTGCCAGCAGCCTTCCCCCGGGACAGACTTCTTTC. It encodes CASSLPPGQTSF.

The V and J genes are TRBV30 and TRBJ2-5; no reliable D call. The CDR3 runs to 11 residues. Germline V gene sequence: CDR1 GTSNPN, CDR2 SVGIG (reference sequence). V lost 2 bases and J 2 bases, leaving 3 bases between the germline ends. The CDR3 loop reads CAWSSQETQYF. In DNA, the CDR3 is TGTGCCTGGAGTTCTCAAGAGACCCAGTACTTC. The full variable domain, its missing parts supplied by reference TRBV30 and TRBJ2-5, is SQTIHQWPATLVQPVGSPLSLECTVEGTSNPNLYWYRQAAGRGLQLLFYSVGIGQISSEVPQNLSASRPQDRQFILSSKKLLLSDSGFYLCAWSSQETQYFGPGTRLLVL.

This chain joins TRBV2 and TRBJ1-4; D is ambiguous. This CDR3 has 14 amino acids. With 5 bases removed from V and 5 bases from J, the gap between germline ends came to 12 bases. Germline V CDR1 and CDR2: SNHLY, FYNNEI. The CDR3 is CASSPGISNEKLFF. CDR3 coding DNA: TGTGCCAGCAGTCCCGGTATCTCGAATGAAAAACTGTTTTTT. Full variable domain (rest looked up from reference TRBV2 and TRBJ1-4): EPEVTQTPSHQVTQMGQEVILRCVPISNHLYFYWYRQILGQKVEFLVSFYNNEISEKSEIFDDQFSVERPDGSNFTLKIRSTKLEDSAMYFCASSPGISNEKLFFGSGTQLSVL.

This clone was counted between two and nine times. The V and J genes are TRBV21-1 and TRBJ2-1; TRBD2 reflects the table's D call only, with no check against the DNA. TRBV21-1 is an annotated pseudogene. The CDR3 consists of 19 residues. CDR3 sequence: CASTSTYVLAASSYNEQFF. The CDR3 DNA reads TGTGCCAGCACCTCGACATACGTACTAGCGGCGAGCTCCTACAATGAGCAGTTCTTC.

This clone was counted only a few times. The rearrangement joins TRBV7-9 to TRBJ1-3; 8 bases are shared with TRBD1. The CDR3 runs 15 residues. V was clipped by 4 bases and J by 0 bases; unmatched bases: 2. Germline CDR1 reads SEHNR; CDR2 reads FQNEAQ (reference sequence). The CDR3 loop is CASSSGGFSGNTIYF. CDR3 nucleotides: TGTGCCAGCAGCTCAGGGGGCTTCTCTGGAAACACCATATATTTT.

V is TRBV5-6 and J is TRBJ2-7; 13 bases line up with TRBD2. J lost 1 base, V lost 2 bases, and 6 bases had no gene match. Germline V lookup: CDR1 SGHDT, CDR2 YYEEEE. This CDR3 is built from 17 residues. The CDR3 DNA reads TGTGCCAGCAGCTTTGGACTAGCGGGAGAATCATCCTACGAGCAGTACTTC. It encodes CASSFGLAGESSYEQYF.

This clone showed up many times. Other DNA sequences in the sample encode the same CDR3. The CDR3 protein is CASRGGLAGTDTQYF. The CDR3 bases are TGTGCCAGCAGGGGTGGACTAGCGGGGACGGATACGCAGTATTTT. The chain recombines TRBV6-5 with TRBJ2-3, with TRBD2 matching 12 bases. The ends lost 6 bases at V and 6 bases at J; junction bases unmatched: 7. The CDR3 has 15 residues. The germline CDR1 and CDR2 sequences are MNHEY and SVGAGI.

The chain uses TRBV5-4 and TRBJ1-2; the D is unclear. V was shortened by 0 bases and J by 1 base, with 13 bases between the two germline ends. Germline-derived CDR1 and CDR2 are SGHNT and YYREEE (reference sequence). The CDR3 is made up of 16 amino acids. Here the CDR3 reads CASSLGRRGGNYGYTF. The CDR3 nucleotides read TGTGCCAGCAGCTTGGGCAGGCGGGGAGGTAACTATGGCTACACCTTC.

The chain links TRBV7-8 to TRBJ2-7, with D possibly TRBD2 on 6 matching bases. The CDR3 contains 15 residues. CDR1 SGHVS and CDR2 FQNEAQ come from the germline V gene. The V gene lost 5 bases and the J gene lost 9 bases, with 23 bases spanning the gap. The CDR3 DNA reads as TGTGCCAGCAGCGCAAACACCGGGACTGGTACGAGGCAGTACGTC. Translating gives CASSANTGTGTRQYV.

The chain employs TRBV19 and TRBJ2-5; a weak D match, TRBD1 (6 bases). Germline V CDR1 and CDR2: LNHDA, SQIVND (reference sequence). V was shortened by 3 bases and J by 5 bases, with 16 bases between the two germline ends. This CDR3 comprises 15 residues. The CDR3 protein is CASSMAQGLGETQYF. CDR3 in DNA: TGTGCCAGTAGTATGGCGCAGGGGCTGGGGGAGACCCAGTACTTC.

The V call is TRBV14, the J call TRBJ1-2, with TRBD1 as a possible D gene (6 bases). CDR3 length equals 16 residues. V was trimmed by 1 base and J by 7 bases, leaving 19 bases between them. Germline assignment: CDR1 SGHDN and CDR2 FVKESK. The CDR3 region is CASSQAGGQGFSGYTF. In DNA form, the CDR3 reads TGTGCCAGCAGCCAAGCTGGGGGCCAGGGGTTCTCTGGCTACACCTTC.